This T cell receptor (beta chain) originates from a study of regulatory T cells in long-lasting Graves disease. Across the study: Graves' patients (newly diagnosed) had been on antithyroid drugs under 3 months.

This clonotype was found a few times. Construction of the TCR beta libraries employed iRepertoire HTBI primers in conjunction with Arm-PCR of CDR3 regions. TCRdb re-called the multiplex PCR reads with MiXCR, one entry per CDR3 protein. The sample carries around 400,000 distinct CDR3 sequences, 15% recorded once. As to time point: newly diagnosed GD, antithyroid drugs for less than 3 months. The TCR library used RNA extracted from PBMCs. Per the germline V gene, CDR1 is KGHSH and CDR2 is LQKENI. Germline trimming cut 0 bases from V and 6 bases from J; bases unmatched to any gene: 11. The CDR3 is 17 residues long. This sample also belongs to another study, concerning T cells in Graves' hyperthyroidism and ophthalmopathy.

V usage is TRBV18 and J usage is TRBJ2-1; 7 bases line up with TRBD1. This clonotype was obtained from a woman aged 40 to 50 with Graves disease. The sequencing used peripheral blood mononuclear cells (PBMCs), collected at new diagnosis, from a patient treated with antithyroid drugs. CDR3 residues: CASSPPPPGGEGNEQFF. CDR3 DNA: TGTGCCAGCTCACCACCTCCTCCAGGGGGAGAGGGCAATGAGCAGTTCTTC.